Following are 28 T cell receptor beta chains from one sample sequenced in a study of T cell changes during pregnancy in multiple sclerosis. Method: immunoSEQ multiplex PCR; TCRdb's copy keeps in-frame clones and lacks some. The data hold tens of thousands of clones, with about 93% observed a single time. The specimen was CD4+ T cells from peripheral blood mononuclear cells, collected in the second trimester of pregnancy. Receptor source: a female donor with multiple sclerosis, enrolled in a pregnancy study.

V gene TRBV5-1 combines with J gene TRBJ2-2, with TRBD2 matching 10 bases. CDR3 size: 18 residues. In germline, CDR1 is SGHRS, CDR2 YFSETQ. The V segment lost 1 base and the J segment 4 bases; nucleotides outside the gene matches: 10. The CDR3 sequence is CASSLLFSGGPPTGELFF. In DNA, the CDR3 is TGCGCCAGCAGCTTGCTTTTTAGCGGGGGGCCTCCCACCGGGGAGCTGTTTTTT.

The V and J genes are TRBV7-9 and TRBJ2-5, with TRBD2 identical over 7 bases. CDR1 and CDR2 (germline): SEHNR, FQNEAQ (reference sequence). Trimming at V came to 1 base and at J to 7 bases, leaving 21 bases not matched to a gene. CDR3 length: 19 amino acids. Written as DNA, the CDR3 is TGTGCCAGCAGCTTAGATTTCTGGCTAGCGGTGAAAAATGGGGGGACCCAGTACTTC. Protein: CASSLDFWLAVKNGGTQYF.

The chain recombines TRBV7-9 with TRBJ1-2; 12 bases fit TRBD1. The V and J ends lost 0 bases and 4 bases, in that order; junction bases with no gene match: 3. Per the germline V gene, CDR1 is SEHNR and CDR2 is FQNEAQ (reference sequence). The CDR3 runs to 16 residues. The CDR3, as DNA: TGTGCCAGCAGCTTAGCGGGACAGGGGGCCATCTATGGCTACACCTTC. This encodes CASSLAGQGAIYGYTF. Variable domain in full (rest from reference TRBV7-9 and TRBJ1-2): DTGVSQNPRHKITKRGQNVTFRCDPISEHNRLYWYRQTLGQGPEFLTYFQNEAQLEKSRLLSDRFSAERPKGSFSTLEIQRTEQGDSAMYLCASSLAGQGAIYGYTFGSGTRLTVV.

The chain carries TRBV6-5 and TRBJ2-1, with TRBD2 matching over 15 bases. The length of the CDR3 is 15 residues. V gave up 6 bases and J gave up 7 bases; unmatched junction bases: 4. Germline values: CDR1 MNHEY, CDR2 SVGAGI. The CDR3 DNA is TGTGCCAGCAGGACCGGGACTAGCGGGGGGAATGAGCAGTTCTTC. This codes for CASRTGTSGGNEQFF.

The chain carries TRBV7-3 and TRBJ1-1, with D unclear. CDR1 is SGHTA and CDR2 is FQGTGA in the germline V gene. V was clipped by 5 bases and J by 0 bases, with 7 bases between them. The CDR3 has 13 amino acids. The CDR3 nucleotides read TGTGCCAGCAGCCGCGGGCTGAACACTGAAGCTTTCTTT. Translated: CASSRGLNTEAFF.

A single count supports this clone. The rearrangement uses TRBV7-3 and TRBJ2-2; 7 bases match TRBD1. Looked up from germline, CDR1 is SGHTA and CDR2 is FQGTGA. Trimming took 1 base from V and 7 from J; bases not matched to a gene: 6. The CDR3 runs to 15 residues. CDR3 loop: CASSLIGDRGGELFF. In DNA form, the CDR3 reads TGTGCCAGCAGCTTAATTGGGGACAGAGGCGGGGAGCTGTTTTTT.

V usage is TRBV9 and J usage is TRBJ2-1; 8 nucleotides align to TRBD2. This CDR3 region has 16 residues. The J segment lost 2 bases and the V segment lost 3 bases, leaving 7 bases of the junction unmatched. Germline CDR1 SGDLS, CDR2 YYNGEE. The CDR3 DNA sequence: TGTGCCAGCAGCGGCCTGACTAGCGCGACCTACAATGAGCAGTTCTTC. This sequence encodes CASSGLTSATYNEQFF.

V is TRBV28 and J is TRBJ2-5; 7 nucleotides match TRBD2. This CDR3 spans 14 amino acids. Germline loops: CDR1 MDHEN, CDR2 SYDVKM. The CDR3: CATGSGRGKETQYF. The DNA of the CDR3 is TGTGCGACGGGGTCTGGGAGGGGCAAAGAGACCCAGTACTTC.

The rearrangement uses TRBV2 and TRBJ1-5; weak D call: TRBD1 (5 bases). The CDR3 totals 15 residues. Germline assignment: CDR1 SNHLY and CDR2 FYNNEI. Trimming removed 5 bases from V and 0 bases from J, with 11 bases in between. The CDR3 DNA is TGTGCCAGCAGTCTCCAGGGACTTAGCAATCAGCCCCAGCATTTT. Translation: CASSLQGLSNQPQHF.

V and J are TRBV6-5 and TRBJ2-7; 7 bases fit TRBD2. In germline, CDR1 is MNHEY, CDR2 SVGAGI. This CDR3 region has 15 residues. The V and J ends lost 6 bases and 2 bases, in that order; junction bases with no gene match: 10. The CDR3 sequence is CASRRTSDSTYEQYF. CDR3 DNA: TGTGCCAGCAGACGCACTAGCGATTCTACCTACGAGCAGTACTTC.

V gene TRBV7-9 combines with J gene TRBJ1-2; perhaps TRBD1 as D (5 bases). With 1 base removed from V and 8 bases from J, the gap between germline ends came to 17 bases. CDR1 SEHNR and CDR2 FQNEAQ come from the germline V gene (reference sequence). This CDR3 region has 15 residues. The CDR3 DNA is TGTGCCAGCAGCTTAGAGAGAGGACATCTATCCGGCTACACCTTC. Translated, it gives CASSLERGHLSGYTF. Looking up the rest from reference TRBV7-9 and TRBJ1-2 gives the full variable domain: DTGVSQNPRHKITKRGQNVTFRCDPISEHNRLYWYRQTLGQGPEFLTYFQNEAQLEKSRLLSDRFSAERPKGSFSTLEIQRTEQGDSAMYLCASSLERGHLSGYTFGSGTRLTVV.

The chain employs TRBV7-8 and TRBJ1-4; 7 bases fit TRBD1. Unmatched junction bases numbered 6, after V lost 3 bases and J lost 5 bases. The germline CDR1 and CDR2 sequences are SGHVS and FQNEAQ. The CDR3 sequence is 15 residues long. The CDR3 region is CASSLGGTVNEKLFF. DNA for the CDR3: TGTGCCAGCAGCTTGGGCGGGACAGTAAATGAAAAACTGTTTTTT.

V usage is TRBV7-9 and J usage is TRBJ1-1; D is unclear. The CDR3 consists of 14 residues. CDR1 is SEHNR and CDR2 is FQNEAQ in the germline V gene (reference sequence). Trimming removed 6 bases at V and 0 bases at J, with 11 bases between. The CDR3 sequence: CASSRRELNTEAFF. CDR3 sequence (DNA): TGTGCCAGCAGTAGACGGGAGTTGAACACTGAAGCTTTCTTT. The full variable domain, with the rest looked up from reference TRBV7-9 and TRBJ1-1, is DTGVSQNPRHKITKRGQNVTFRCDPISEHNRLYWYRQTLGQGPEFLTYFQNEAQLEKSRLLSDRFSAERPKGSFSTLEIQRTEQGDSAMYLCASSRRELNTEAFFGQGTRLTVV.

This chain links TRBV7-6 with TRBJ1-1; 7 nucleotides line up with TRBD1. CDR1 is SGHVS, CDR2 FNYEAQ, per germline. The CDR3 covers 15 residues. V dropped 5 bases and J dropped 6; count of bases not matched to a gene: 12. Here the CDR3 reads CASSAKDRSFAEAFF. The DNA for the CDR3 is TGTGCCAGCAGCGCAAAGGACAGGTCGTTCGCTGAAGCTTTCTTT.

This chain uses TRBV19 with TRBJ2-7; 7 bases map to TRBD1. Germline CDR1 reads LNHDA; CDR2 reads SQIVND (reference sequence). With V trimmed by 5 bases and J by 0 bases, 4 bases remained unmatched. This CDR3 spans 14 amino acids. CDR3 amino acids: CASSPRQGSYEQYF. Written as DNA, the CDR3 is TGTGCCAGTAGTCCTCGACAGGGCTCCTACGAGCAGTACTTC. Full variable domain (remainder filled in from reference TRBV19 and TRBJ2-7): DGGITQSPKYLFRKEGQNVTLSCEQNLNHDAMYWYRQDPGQGLRLIYYSQIVNDFQKGDIAEGYSVSREKKESFPLTVTSAQKNPTAFYLCASSPRQGSYEQYFGPGTRLTVT.

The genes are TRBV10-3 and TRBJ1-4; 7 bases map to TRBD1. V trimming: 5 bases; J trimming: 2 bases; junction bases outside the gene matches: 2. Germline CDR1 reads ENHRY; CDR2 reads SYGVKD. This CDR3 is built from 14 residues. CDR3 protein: CAISTGQTNEKLFF. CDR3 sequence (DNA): TGTGCCATCAGTACGGGACAGACTAATGAAAAACTGTTTTTT.

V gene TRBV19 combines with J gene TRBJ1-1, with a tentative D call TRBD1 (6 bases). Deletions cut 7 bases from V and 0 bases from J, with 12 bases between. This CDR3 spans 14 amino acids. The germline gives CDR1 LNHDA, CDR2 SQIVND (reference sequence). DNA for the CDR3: TGTGCCAGTACCTGGACAGCCATGAACACTGAAGCTTTCTTT. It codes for CASTWTAMNTEAFF.

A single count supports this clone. The DNA of the CDR3 is TGTGCCAGCTCCCAAAACTGGGGACAGGCCTATTCACCCCTCCACTTT. Translating gives CASSQNWGQAYSPLHF. The rearrangement links TRBV18 to TRBJ1-6, with TRBD1 identical over 8 bases. Germline trimming cut 6 bases from V and 8 bases from J; bases unmatched to any gene: 12. CDR3 length: 16 residues. Per the germline V gene, CDR1 is KGHSH and CDR2 is LQKENI.

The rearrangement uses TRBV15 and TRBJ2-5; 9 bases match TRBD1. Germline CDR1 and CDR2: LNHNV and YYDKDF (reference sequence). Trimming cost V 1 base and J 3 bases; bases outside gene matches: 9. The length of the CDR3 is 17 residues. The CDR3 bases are TGTGCCACCAGCAGAGTTCCGACAGGGGGAATAGAAGAGACCCAGTACTTC. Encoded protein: CATSRVPTGGIEETQYF.

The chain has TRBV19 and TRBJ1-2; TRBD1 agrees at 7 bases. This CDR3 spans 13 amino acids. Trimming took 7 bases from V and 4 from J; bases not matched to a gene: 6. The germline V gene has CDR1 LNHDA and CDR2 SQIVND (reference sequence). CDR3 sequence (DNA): TGTGCCAGTACTTCGACAGGGACCTATGGCTACACCTTC. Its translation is CASTSTGTYGYTF.

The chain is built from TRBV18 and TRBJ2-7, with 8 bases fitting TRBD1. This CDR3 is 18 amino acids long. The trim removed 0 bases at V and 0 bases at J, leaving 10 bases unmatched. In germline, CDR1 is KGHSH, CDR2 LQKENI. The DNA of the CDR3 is TGTGCCAGCTCACCACCGGTGAGGACAGGGACCCTCTCCTACGAGCAGTACTTC. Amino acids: CASSPPVRTGTLSYEQYF.

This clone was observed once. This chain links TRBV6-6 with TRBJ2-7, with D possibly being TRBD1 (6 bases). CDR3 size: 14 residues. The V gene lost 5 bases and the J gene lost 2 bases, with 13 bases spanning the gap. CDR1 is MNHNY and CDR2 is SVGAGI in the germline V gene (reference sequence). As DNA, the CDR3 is TGTGCCAGCAGTCAAAAACCAGGGGCCTACGAGCAGTACTTC. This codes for CASSQKPGAYEQYF.

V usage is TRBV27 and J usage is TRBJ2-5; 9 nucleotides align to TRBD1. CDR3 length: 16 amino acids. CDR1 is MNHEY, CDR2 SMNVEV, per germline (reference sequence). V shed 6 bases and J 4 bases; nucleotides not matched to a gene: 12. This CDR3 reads CASRAKTGTGTETQYF. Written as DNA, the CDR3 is TGTGCCAGCAGAGCGAAAACCGGGACAGGGACAGAGACCCAGTACTTC.

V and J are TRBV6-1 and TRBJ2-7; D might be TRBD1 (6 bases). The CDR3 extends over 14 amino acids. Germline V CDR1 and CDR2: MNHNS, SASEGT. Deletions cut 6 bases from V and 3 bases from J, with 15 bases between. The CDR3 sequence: CASRKTGESYEQYF. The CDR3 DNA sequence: TGTGCCAGCAGAAAGACAGGAGAGAGCTACGAGCAGTACTTC.

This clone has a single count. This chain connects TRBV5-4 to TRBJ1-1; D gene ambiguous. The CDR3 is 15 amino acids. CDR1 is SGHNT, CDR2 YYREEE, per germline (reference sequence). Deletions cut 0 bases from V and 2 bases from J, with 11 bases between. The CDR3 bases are TGTGCCAGCAGCTTGGGGCAGGCGAGAAACACTGAAGCTTTCTTT. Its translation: CASSLGQARNTEAFF.

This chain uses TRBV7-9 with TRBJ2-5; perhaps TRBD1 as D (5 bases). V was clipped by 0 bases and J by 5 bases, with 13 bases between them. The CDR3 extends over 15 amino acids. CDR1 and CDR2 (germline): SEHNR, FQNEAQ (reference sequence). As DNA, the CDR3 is TGTGCCAGCAGCTTAGCGCGACAGCAAAAGGAGACCCAGTACTTC. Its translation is CASSLARQQKETQYF.

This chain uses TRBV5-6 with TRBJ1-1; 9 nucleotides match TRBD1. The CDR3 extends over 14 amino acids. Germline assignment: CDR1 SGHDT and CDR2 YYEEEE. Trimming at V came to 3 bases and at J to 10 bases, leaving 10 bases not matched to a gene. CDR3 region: CASSSPGQGSGAFF. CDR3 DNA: TGTGCCAGCAGCTCCCCGGGACAGGGAAGTGGAGCTTTCTTT.

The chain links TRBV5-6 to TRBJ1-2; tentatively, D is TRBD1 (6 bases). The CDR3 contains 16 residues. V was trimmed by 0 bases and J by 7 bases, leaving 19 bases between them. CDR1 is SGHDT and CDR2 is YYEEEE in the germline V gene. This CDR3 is CASSLAGGRVRTGYTF. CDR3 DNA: TGTGCCAGCAGCTTGGCTGGGGGCAGGGTGAGGACTGGCTACACCTTC.